One and the same sample provided the 19 T cell receptor beta chains below, sequenced in a study of regulatory T cells in long-lasting Graves disease. Arm-PCR of CDR3 regions and iRepertoire HTBI primers were used to build TCR beta libraries. MiXCR was run by TCRdb on the multiplex PCR reads, yielding one entry per CDR3 protein. Of over 200,000 distinct CDR3 sequences in the sample, approximately 20% were seen once. The time point denotes: newly diagnosed GD, antithyroid drugs for less than 3 months. From RNA extracted from PBMCs, the TCR library was made. A further study also used this sample, focusing on T cells in Graves' hyperthyroidism and ophthalmopathy.

This specimen was peripheral blood mononuclear cells (PBMCs), taken at new diagnosis, from a patient treated with antithyroid drugs. The receptors originated from a woman aged 30 to 39 with Graves disease.

Ten or more counts support this clonotype. The chain links TRBV12-3 or TRBV12-4 to TRBJ1-5; TRBD1 matches 7 bases. The CDR3 runs 14 residues. Trimming at V came to 6 bases and at J to 9 bases, leaving 11 bases not matched to a gene. CDR3 loop: CASSSDRAWGPQHF. Written as DNA, the CDR3 is TGTGCCAGCAGCTCCGACAGGGCTTGGGGGCCCCAGCATTTT.

This clonotype has more than one count but fewer than ten. For the CDR3, the DNA is TGTGCCAGCAGCGACAGGGCTAGCTCCTACAATGAGCAGTTCTTC. This gives the protein CASSDRASSYNEQFF. This chain uses TRBV3-1 with TRBJ2-1, with 7 positions matching TRBD1. The CDR3 sequence is 15 residues long. The germline CDR1 and CDR2 sequences are LGHDT and YNNKEL (reference sequence). V was pared by 5 bases and J by 0 bases, with 4 bases of the junction left unmatched.

This clonotype has a count of ten or more. This chain links TRBV3-1 with TRBJ2-7; 7 nucleotides line up with TRBD2. Germline CDR1 reads LGHDT; CDR2 reads YNNKEL (reference sequence). This CDR3 contains 15 residues. V was pared by 3 bases and J by 4 bases, with 9 bases of the junction left unmatched. In DNA, the CDR3 is TGTGCCAGCAGCCATCTTACTAGCGCAAAGTACGAGCAGTACTTC. This encodes CASSHLTSAKYEQYF.

This clonotype was seen repeatedly, ten times or more. The chain links TRBV6-1 to TRBJ1-1, with no clear D. Germline assignment: CDR1 MNHNS and CDR2 SASEGT. The CDR3 is 14 residues long. V lost 5 bases and J lost 4, with 14 bases in between. The CDR3 here is CASSPVTAATEAFF. CDR3 DNA sequence: TGTGCCAGCAGTCCCGTTACAGCGGCCACTGAAGCTTTCTTT.

The chain couples TRBV5-1 to TRBJ1-3, with a weak D call TRBD1 (5 bases). V lost 4 bases and J lost 2, with 10 bases in between. This CDR3 region has 14 residues. Germline V lookup: CDR1 SGHRS, CDR2 YFSETQ. The CDR3 sequence is CASSAREAGNTIYF. The CDR3 region has the DNA TGCGCCAGCAGCGCCAGGGAGGCTGGAAACACCATATATTTT.

As DNA, the CDR3 is TGTGCCAGCAGCCAAGATCGGGCCACTAGAGCCTACGAGCAGTACTTC. The encoded protein is CASSQDRATRAYEQYF. This rearrangement joins TRBV3-1 to TRBJ2-7, with TRBD2 as a possible D gene (5 bases). The CDR3 runs 16 residues. Germline values: CDR1 LGHDT, CDR2 YNNKEL (reference sequence). V lost 0 bases, J lost 2 bases, and 14 bases lay in between.

This clonotype has at least ten counts. The chain links TRBV6-5 to TRBJ2-1, with 7 bases that match TRBD2. There are 16 residues in the CDR3. J gave up 7 bases and V 4 bases, and 13 bases lay outside the gene matches. Germline CDR1 is MNHEY and CDR2 is SVGAGI. CDR3 DNA: TGTGCCAGCAGTTCCCACGGGGCGGGGGAAGGGAATGAGCAGTTCTTC. Encoded protein: CASSSHGAGEGNEQFF.

In this sample, this clonotype turned up many times. This chain connects TRBV20-1 to TRBJ1-4; no firm D call. Trimming removed 4 bases at V and 8 bases at J, with 17 bases between. Germline V CDR1 and CDR2: DFQATT, SNEGSKA (reference sequence). CDR3 length equals 14 residues. This CDR3 reads CSATRALGREKLFF. CDR3 nucleotides: TGCAGTGCTACTAGGGCCCTTGGGAGGGAAAAACTGTTTTTT.

This clonotype showed up just a few times. This chain joins TRBV2 and TRBJ2-6; a weak D match, TRBD1 (5 bases). Per the germline V gene, CDR1 is SNHLY and CDR2 is FYNNEI. This CDR3 spans 17 amino acids. V gave up 5 bases and J gave up 2 bases, with 16 bases separating them. DNA of the CDR3: TGTGCCAGCAGTATGGGGCACGGATTAACTGGGGCCAACGTCCTGACTTTC. Protein sequence: CASSMGHGLTGANVLTF. Using reference TRBV2 and TRBJ2-6 for the parts outside the CDR3, the full variable domain is EPEVTQTPSHQVTQMGQEVILRCVPISNHLYFYWYRQILGQKVEFLVSFYNNEISEKSEIFDDQFSVERPDGSNFTLKIRSTKLEDSAMYFCASSMGHGLTGANVLTFGAGSRLTVL.

V usage is TRBV5-4 and J usage is TRBJ2-3, with 10 bases fitting TRBD2. This CDR3 has 15 residues. In germline, CDR1 is SGHNT, CDR2 YYREEE (reference sequence). V trimming: 2 bases; J trimming: 7 bases; junction bases outside the gene matches: 7. The CDR3: CASSFASGGANTQYF. In DNA, the CDR3 is TGTGCCAGCAGCTTTGCGAGCGGGGGGGCAAATACGCAGTATTTT.

This clonotype showed up many times. The chain employs TRBV27 and TRBJ2-7; 7 bases are shared with TRBD1. V was pared by 4 bases and J by 2 bases, with 8 bases of the junction left unmatched. The CDR3 extends over 15 amino acids. Germline V lookup: CDR1 MNHEY, CDR2 SMNVEV (reference sequence). CDR3 amino acids: CASSSERDSPYEQYF. The DNA of the CDR3 is TGTGCCAGCAGTTCCGAGAGGGACAGCCCCTACGAGCAGTACTTC.

This clonotype was detected ten times or more. At one end, the junction sequence differs from germline, possibly due to a read error. The chain carries TRBV5-1 and TRBJ1-2; D not certain. The CDR3 is 15 amino acids. The germline V gene encodes CDR1 SGHRS and CDR2 YFSETQ. CDR3 DNA sequence: TGTGCCAGCAGCCCGACCCAATCCCCATTTTATGGCTACACCTTC. It codes for CASSPTQSPFYGYTF.

This clonotype was counted at least ten times. V gene TRBV7-2 combines with J gene TRBJ2-5; D might be TRBD2 (5 bases). Trimming took 5 bases from V and 3 from J, leaving 10 bases between them. Germline-derived CDR1 and CDR2 are SGHTA and FQGNSA. The CDR3 consists of 13 residues. In nucleotides, the CDR3 is TGTGCCAGCAGCCCAGGACTGGAAGAGACCCAGTACTTC. Translated, it gives CASSPGLEETQYF.

This rearrangement joins TRBV10-3 to TRBJ2-3; 11 bases align to TRBD2. The CDR3 has 17 amino acids. J gave up 5 bases and V 4 bases, and 11 bases lay outside the gene matches. CDR1 is ENHRY, CDR2 SYGVKD, per germline. CDR3 sequence reads: CAISGRLAGGRQDTQYF. The CDR3 nucleotides are TGTGCCATCAGTGGCAGGCTAGCGGGGGGACGCCAAGATACGCAGTATTTT.

Turning to this clonotype: This may arise from a read error, as a much more abundant clone is one base away. J is TRBJ2-7 and V is TRBV27, with D perhaps TRBD2 (6 bases). Germline V gene lookup returns CDR1 MNHEY and CDR2 SMNVEV (reference sequence). V shed 2 bases and J shed 6 bases, with 11 bases lying between them. The CDR3 loop spans 13 amino acids. CDR3 loop: CASSLHGDCEQYF. The CDR3 DNA follows: TGTGCCAGCAGTTTACATGGGGACTGCGAGCAGTACTTC.

This clonotype was counted at least ten times. The chain links TRBV25-1 to TRBJ2-1; D ambiguous. Per the germline V gene, CDR1 is MGHDK and CDR2 is SYGVNS. The V and J ends lost 6 bases and 5 bases respectively, with 17 bases between them. The CDR3 runs 15 residues. DNA of the CDR3: TGTGCCAGCAGCGCCCTCCTGTCCCTTCACAATGAGCAGTTCTTC. The encoded protein is CASSALLSLHNEQFF.

On this clonotype itself: This is likely an artifact of a read error, given a far larger clone one base away. The V gene is TRBV11-2, the J gene TRBJ1-2; no reliable D call. The CDR3 contains 13 residues. Germline CDR1 is SGHAT and CDR2 is FQNNGV. The CDR3 sequence is CASSFSPWDGCTF. The DNA of the CDR3 is TGTGCCAGCAGCTTTTCCCCGTGGGATGGCTGCACCTTC.

This clonotype was picked up many times. The chain has TRBV15 and TRBJ1-2; 10 positions agree with TRBD1. V lost 2 bases and J lost 6; bases outside the gene matches: 3. Germline CDR1 LNHNV, CDR2 YYDKDF (reference sequence). The CDR3 contains 14 residues. This chain's CDR3 is CATSRRQGANGYTF. In DNA form, the CDR3 reads TGTGCCACCAGCAGAAGACAGGGGGCTAATGGCTACACCTTC.

This clonotype came up a few times. A much larger clonotype is one base distant, so this may be a read error. The chain is built from TRBV20-1 and TRBJ2-7; no clear D. The germline CDR1 and CDR2 sequences are DFQATT and SNEGSKA (reference sequence). The CDR3 covers 15 residues. The CDR3 protein is CSARDGLPTTYGQYF. Written as DNA, the CDR3 is TGCAGTGCTAGAGATGGGTTACCCACAACCTACGGGCAGTACTTC.